This entry is about one T cell receptor beta chain. Its antigen remains unknown. Germline and junction disagree at one end, which may indicate a read error. Making TCR beta cDNA involved 400 to 600 ng total RNA and a constant-region primer. Three rounds of nested multiplex PCR with slightly modified ARM-PCR produced TCR beta libraries. The two initial PCR rounds, roughly 11 cycles each, used TRBV1-TRBV30 forward and C-beta reverse primers. TCRdb used MiXCR to reprocess the multiplex PCR reads, holding one entry per CDR3 protein. The sample contains roughly 330,000 distinct CDR3 sequences, less than 65% of which appear only once. Unsorted whole blood supplied the RNA, and germline DNA was extracted too. It was before surgery that roughly 3.9 milliliters of peripheral blood were collected. The sample comes from a study of tumor-infiltrating lymphocytes in primary liver carcinoma. Broader study findings: The 250 largest clones made up significantly more of tumor than blood repertoires (p = 0.039). CD8+ and CD4+ repertoires went uncompared, the samples being bulk unsorted.

The CDR3 runs 13 residues. In germline, CDR1 is SQVTM, CDR2 ANQGSEA. The chain links TRBV29-1 to TRBJ2-7; D might be TRBD1 (6 bases). Material for sequencing was peripheral blood. This receptor was identified in a man in his forties with primary liver carcinoma and hepatitis B virus infection. The CDR3 DNA follows: TGCAGCGTTGCTTCGGACAGCTCCTGCGAGAAGTACTTC. It codes for CSVASDSSCEKYF.